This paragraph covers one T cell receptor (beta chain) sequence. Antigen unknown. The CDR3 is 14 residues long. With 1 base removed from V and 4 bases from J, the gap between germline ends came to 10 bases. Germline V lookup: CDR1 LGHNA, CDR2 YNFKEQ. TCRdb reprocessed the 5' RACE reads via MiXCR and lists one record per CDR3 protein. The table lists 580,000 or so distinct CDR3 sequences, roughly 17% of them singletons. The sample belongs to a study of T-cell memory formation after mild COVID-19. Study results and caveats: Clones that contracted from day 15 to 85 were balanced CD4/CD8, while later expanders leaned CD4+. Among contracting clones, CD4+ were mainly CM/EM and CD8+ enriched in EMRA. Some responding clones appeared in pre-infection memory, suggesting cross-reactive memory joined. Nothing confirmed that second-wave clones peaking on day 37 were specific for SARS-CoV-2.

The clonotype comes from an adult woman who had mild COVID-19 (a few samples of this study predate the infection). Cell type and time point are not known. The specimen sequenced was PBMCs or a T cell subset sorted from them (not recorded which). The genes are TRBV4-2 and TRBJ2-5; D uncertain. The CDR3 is CASSQGGNRETQYF. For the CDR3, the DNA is TGTGCCAGCAGCCAAGGAGGAAACCGAGAGACCCAGTACTTC.